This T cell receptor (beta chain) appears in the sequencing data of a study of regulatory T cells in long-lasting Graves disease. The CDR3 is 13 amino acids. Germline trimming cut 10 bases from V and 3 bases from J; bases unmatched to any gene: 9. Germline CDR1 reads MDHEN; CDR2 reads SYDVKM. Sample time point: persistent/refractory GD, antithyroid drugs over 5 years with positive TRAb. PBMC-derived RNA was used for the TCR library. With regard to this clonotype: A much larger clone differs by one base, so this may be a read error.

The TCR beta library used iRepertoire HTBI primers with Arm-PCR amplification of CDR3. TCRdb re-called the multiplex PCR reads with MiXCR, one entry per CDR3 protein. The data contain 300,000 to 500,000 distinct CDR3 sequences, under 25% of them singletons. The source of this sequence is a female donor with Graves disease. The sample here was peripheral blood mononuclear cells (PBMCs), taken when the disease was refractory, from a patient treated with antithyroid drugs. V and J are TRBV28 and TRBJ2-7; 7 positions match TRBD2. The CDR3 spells CATKVGRFYEQYF. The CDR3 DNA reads TGTGCCACCAAGGTCGGGAGGTTCTACGAGCAGTACTTC.